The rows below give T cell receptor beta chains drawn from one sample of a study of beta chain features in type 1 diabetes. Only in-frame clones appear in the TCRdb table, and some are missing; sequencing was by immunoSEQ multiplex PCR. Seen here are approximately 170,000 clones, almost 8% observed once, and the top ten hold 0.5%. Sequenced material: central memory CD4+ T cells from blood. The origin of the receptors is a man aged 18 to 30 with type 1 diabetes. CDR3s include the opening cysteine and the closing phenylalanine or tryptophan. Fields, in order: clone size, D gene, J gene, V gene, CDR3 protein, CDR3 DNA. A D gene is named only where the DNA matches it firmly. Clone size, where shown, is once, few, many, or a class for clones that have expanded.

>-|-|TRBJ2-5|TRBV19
CASNPDSGGETQYF
TGTGCCAGTAACCCGGACAGCGGCGGGGAGACCCAGTACTTC
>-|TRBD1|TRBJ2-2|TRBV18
CASSPFRDRGELFF
TGTGCCAGCTCACCCTTCCGGGACAGGGGGGAGCTGTTTTTT
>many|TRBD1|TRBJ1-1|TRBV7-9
CASSQQQGLGTEAFF
TGTGCCAGCAGCCAACAACAGGGGCTGGGCACTGAAGCTTTCTTT
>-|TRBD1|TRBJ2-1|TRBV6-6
CASRGQGADEQFF
TGTGCCAGCAGGGGACAGGGGGCCGATGAGCAGTTCTTC
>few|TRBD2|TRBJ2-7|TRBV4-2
CASSQPGLAGGEQYF
TGTGCCAGCAGCCAACCGGGACTAGCGGGAGGCGAGCAGTACTTC
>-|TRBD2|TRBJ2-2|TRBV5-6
CASSPSGGATGELFF
TGTGCCAGCAGCCCGAGCGGGGGGGCAACCGGGGAGCTGTTTTTT
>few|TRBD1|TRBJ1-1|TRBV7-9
CASSSQPGQGARAFF
TGTGCCAGCAGCAGCCAACCGGGACAGGGGGCGCGAGCTTTCTTT
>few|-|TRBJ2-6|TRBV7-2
CASSPRQVGSGANVLTF
TGTGCCAGCAGCCCTCGTCAGGTGGGCTCTGGGGCCAACGTCCTGACTTTC
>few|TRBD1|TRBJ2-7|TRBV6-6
CASRKGQGRSYEQYF
TGTGCCAGCAGAAAGGGACAGGGACGGTCCTACGAGCAGTACTTC
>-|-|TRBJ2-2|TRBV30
CAWSATGTGELFF
TGTGCCTGGAGTGCCACAGGAACCGGGGAGCTGTTTTTT
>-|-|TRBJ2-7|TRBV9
CASSVGANYEQYF
TGTGCCAGCAGCGTAGGGGCTAACTACGAGCAGTACTTC
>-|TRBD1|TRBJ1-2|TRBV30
CACPLRTGGPIGYTF
TGTGCTTGTCCGCTTAGGACAGGGGGACCTATAGGCTACACCTTC
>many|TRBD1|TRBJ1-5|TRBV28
CASSLRTGFYNQPQHF
TGTGCCAGCAGTCTAAGGACAGGGTTTTACAATCAGCCCCAGCATTTT
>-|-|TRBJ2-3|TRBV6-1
CASSSTDYGDTQYF
TGTGCCAGCTCTTCGACGGACTACGGAGATACGCAGTATTTT
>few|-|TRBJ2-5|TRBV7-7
CVVGGGGETQYF
TGTGTCGTTGGCGGGGGCGGGGAGACCCAGTACTTC
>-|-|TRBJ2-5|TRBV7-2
CASSLVLGGGGETQYF
TGTGCCAGCAGCTTAGTTCTGGGAGGGGGAGGAGAGACCCAGTACTTC
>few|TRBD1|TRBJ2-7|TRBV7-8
CASSRDRGGEQYF
TGTGCCAGCAGCAGGGACAGGGGAGGCGAGCAGTACTTC
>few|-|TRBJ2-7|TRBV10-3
CAISESSSYEQYF
TGTGCCATCAGTGAGTCTAGCTCCTACGAGCAGTACTTC
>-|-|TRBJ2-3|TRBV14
CASSQWGRGTDTQYF
TGTGCCAGCAGCCAATGGGGCAGGGGAACAGATACGCAGTATTTT